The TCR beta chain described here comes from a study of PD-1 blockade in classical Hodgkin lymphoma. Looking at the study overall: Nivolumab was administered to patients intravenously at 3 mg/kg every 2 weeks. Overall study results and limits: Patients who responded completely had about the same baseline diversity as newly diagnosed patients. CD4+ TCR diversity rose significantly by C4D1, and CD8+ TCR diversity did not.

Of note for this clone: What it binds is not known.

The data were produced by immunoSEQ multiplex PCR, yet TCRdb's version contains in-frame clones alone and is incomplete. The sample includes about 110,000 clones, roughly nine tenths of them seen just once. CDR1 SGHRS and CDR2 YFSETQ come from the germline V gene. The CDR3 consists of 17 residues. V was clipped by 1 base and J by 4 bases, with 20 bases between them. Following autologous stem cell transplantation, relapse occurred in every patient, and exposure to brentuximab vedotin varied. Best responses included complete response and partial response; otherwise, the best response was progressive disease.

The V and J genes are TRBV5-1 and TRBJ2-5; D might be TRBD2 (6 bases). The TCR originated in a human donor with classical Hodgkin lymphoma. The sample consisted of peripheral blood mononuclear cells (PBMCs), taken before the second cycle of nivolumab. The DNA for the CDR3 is TGCGCCAGCAGCTTGAGGAGGCGGGATTGGGGAAGAGAGACCCAGTACTTC. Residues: CASSLRRRDWGRETQYF.